These 24 T cell receptor beta chains came from one sample sequenced in a study of cytotoxic CD8 clonotypes in ibrutinib-treated CLL. Here immunoSEQ multiplex PCR was the method, and the copy in TCRdb shows in-frame clones only, minus some. This table has some 130,000 clones, 75% to 90% appearing once. Sequences were derived from PBMCs, sampled after 24 months of ibrutinib treatment. These receptors were taken from a human donor with chronic lymphocytic leukemia.

The rearrangement joins TRBV20-1 to TRBJ1-2; no definite D call. Germline values: CDR1 DFQATT, CDR2 SNEGSKA (reference sequence). There are 10 residues in the CDR3. V lost 0 bases and J lost 5, with 1 base in between. CDR3 region: CSAREYGYTF. For the CDR3, the DNA is TGCAGTGCTAGAGAATATGGCTACACCTTC.

The J gene is TRBJ2-1, the V gene TRBV9; 8 bases align to TRBD2. In germline, CDR1 is SGDLS, CDR2 YYNGEE. The trim removed 4 bases at V and 2 bases at J, leaving 5 bases unmatched. This CDR3 region has 15 residues. DNA for the CDR3: TGTGCCAGCAGCCCGAGCGGGGGACCCTACAATGAGCAGTTCTTC. It encodes CASSPSGGPYNEQFF.

This clone has only one observation. The V and J genes are TRBV19 and TRBJ1-2; no clear D gene. Germline CDR1 LNHDA, CDR2 SQIVND (reference sequence). Deletions cut 3 bases from V and 3 bases from J, with 11 bases between. The CDR3 contains 14 residues. In DNA form, the CDR3 reads TGTGCCAGTAGTATTGGGCCAGGCTACTATGGCTACACCTTC. Protein: CASSIGPGYYGYTF.

The chain recombines TRBV6-6 with TRBJ1-2; no firm D call. Looked up from germline, CDR1 is MNHNY and CDR2 is SVGAGI (reference sequence). Trimming removed 1 base at V and 8 bases at J, with 14 bases between. This CDR3 has 14 amino acids. CDR3 DNA: TGTGCCAGCAGTTACTTCCGGGCAGAAGGGGGCTACACCTTC. It specifies CASSYFRAEGGYTF.

V gene TRBV5-4 combines with J gene TRBJ1-1; 7 bases are shared with TRBD1. Per the germline V gene, CDR1 is SGHNT and CDR2 is YYREEE (reference sequence). Trimming cost V 3 bases and J 4 bases; bases outside gene matches: 9. The length of the CDR3 is 15 residues. The CDR3 coding sequence is TGTGCCAGCAGCTGGGCGGACAGGCGGAGCACTGAAGCTTTCTTT. Translated, it gives CASSWADRRSTEAFF.

This chain's CDR3 is CASSPGTQYEQYF. DNA of the CDR3: TGCGCCAGCAGCCCGGGGACTCAATACGAGCAGTACTTC. The V call is TRBV4-1, the J call TRBJ2-7; D is possibly TRBD2 (6 bases). With 4 bases removed from V and 4 bases from J, the gap between germline ends came to 11 bases. The germline V gene has CDR1 MGHRA and CDR2 YSYEKL. The CDR3 loop spans 13 amino acids.

V gene TRBV5-6 combines with J gene TRBJ1-1; weak D call: TRBD1 (6 bases). The CDR3 is 15 residues long. From germline, CDR1 is SGHDT and CDR2 YYEEEE. With 3 bases removed from V and 11 bases from J, the gap between germline ends came to 23 bases. This CDR3 reads CASSSPSKRGRGAFF. DNA of the CDR3: TGTGCCAGCAGCTCCCCCTCGAAGCGGGGGAGGGGGGCTTTCTTT. Full variable domain (outside the CDR3, taken from reference TRBV5-6 and TRBJ1-1): DAGVTQSPTHLIKTRGQQVTLRCSPKSGHDTVSWYQQALGQGPQFIFQYYEEEERQRGNFPDRFSGHQFPNYSSELNVNALLLGDSALYLCASSSPSKRGRGAFFGQGTRLTVV.

V is TRBV6-5 and J is TRBJ1-2; D uncertain. This CDR3 spans 14 amino acids. Germline-derived CDR1 and CDR2 are MNHEY and SVGAGI. V was trimmed by 0 bases and J by 5 bases, leaving 10 bases between them. In DNA form, the CDR3 reads TGTGCCAGCAGTTACTCGATCACGGGTTATGGCTACACCTTC. Its translation is CASSYSITGYGYTF.

The chain carries TRBV19 and TRBJ1-1; D unclear. The CDR3 has 15 amino acids. V shed 5 bases and J shed 2 bases, with 15 bases lying between them. Germline assignment: CDR1 LNHDA and CDR2 SQIVND (reference sequence). The DNA for the CDR3 is TGTGCCAGTAGTGCCCTTTCCGCGGGAAACACTGAAGCTTTCTTT. This sequence encodes CASSALSAGNTEAFF.

The V gene is TRBV7-2, the J gene TRBJ2-3, with D tentatively TRBD1 (6 bases). This CDR3 region has 14 residues. In germline, CDR1 is SGHTA, CDR2 FQGNSA. V was clipped by 5 bases and J by 2 bases, with 11 bases between them. The DNA for the CDR3 is TGTGCCAGCAGCCGAGGACAGTTCACAGATACGCAGTATTTT. It yields the protein CASSRGQFTDTQYF.

V usage is TRBV5-3 and J usage is TRBJ2-7, with a tentative D call TRBD2 (6 bases). TRBV5-3 is an ORF for which the function is uncertain. Trimming pared 6 bases from V and 0 bases from J, leaving 25 bases between. The CDR3 length is 18 residues. In nucleotides, the CDR3 is TGTGCCAGAATTTTATGTTTAGGCGGGGAGACTCGCTCCTACGAGCAGTACTTC. Protein product: CARILCLGGETRSYEQYF.

This clone was counted once. V is TRBV19 and J is TRBJ2-1; 13 nucleotides align to TRBD2. The V and J ends lost 7 bases and 10 bases, in that order; junction bases with no gene match: 13. The CDR3 extends over 16 amino acids. From germline, CDR1 is LNHDA and CDR2 SQIVND (reference sequence). The chain's CDR3 is CASTLTSGRPGGEQFF. DNA of the CDR3: TGTGCCAGTACCCTGACTAGCGGGAGGCCCGGGGGGGAGCAGTTCTTC.

This clone occurred a few times. The rearrangement joins TRBV28 to TRBJ2-3, with TRBD1 identical over 8 bases. The CDR3 has 17 amino acids. Germline trimming cut 6 bases from V and 4 bases from J; bases unmatched to any gene: 15. The germline gives CDR1 MDHEN, CDR2 SYDVKM. Written as DNA, the CDR3 is TGTGCCAGCAGGCTTCCCCCCGGACAGGGAGGCGCAGATACGCAGTATTTT. Translation gives CASRLPPGQGGADTQYF. The complete variable domain, with remaining parts taken from reference TRBV28 and TRBJ2-3, reads DVKVTQSSRYLVKRTGEKVFLECVQDMDHENMFWYRQDPGLGLRLIYFSYDVKMKEKGDIPEGYSVSREKKERFSLILESASTNQTSMYLCASRLPPGQGGADTQYFGPGTRLTVL.

The chain is built from TRBV6-1 and TRBJ1-1; no definite D call. V gave up 3 bases and J gave up 6 bases, with 14 bases separating them. The CDR3 is 14 residues long. Per germline, CDR1 MNHNS and CDR2 SASEGT. CDR3 nucleotides: TGTGCCAGCAGTGAGTTTGGACGTGGCGCTGAAGCTTTCTTT. Protein product: CASSEFGRGAEAFF.

The genes are TRBV5-6 and TRBJ2-1; D is uncertain. The CDR3 extends over 16 amino acids. V was pared by 4 bases and J by 0 bases, with 14 bases between. Germline assignment: CDR1 SGHDT and CDR2 YYEEEE. The CDR3 sequence: CASSTERLGSYNEQFF. In DNA, the CDR3 is TGTGCCAGCAGCACTGAAAGACTTGGCTCCTACAATGAGCAGTTCTTC.

The chain links TRBV9 to TRBJ2-7; D is unclear. V was trimmed by 0 bases and J by 0 bases, leaving 7 bases between them. Germline V gene lookup returns CDR1 SGDLS and CDR2 YYNGEE. The CDR3 length is 14 residues. The CDR3 region has the DNA TGTGCCAGCAGCGTAGGGGAAAGCTCCTACGAGCAGTACTTC. Residues: CASSVGESSYEQYF. The whole variable domain, filled in from reference TRBV9 and TRBJ2-7, reads DSGVTQTPKHLITATGQRVTLRCSPRSGDLSVYWYQQSLDQGLQFLIQYYNGEERAKGNILERFSAQQFPDLHSELNLSSLELGDSALYFCASSVGESSYEQYFGPGTRLTVT.

The gene calls are TRBV11-2 and TRBJ2-1, with 15 bases identical to TRBD2. Germline V gene data show CDR1 as SGHAT and CDR2 as FQNNGV. Trimming took 2 bases from V and 7 from J; bases not matched to a gene: 9. CDR3 length: 18 amino acids. Here the CDR3 DNA reads TGTGCCAGCAGCTTAACAAGTACGGGACTAGCGGGAGGTAATGAGCAGTTCTTC. Translating gives CASSLTSTGLAGGNEQFF.

The gene calls are TRBV10-3 and TRBJ1-1; D may be TRBD1 (5 bases). From germline, CDR1 is ENHRY and CDR2 SYGVKD. The CDR3 extends over 14 amino acids. V was shortened by 0 bases and J by 0 bases, with 5 bases between the two germline ends. The CDR3 is CAISESTVNTEAFF. DNA for the CDR3: TGTGCCATCAGTGAGTCGACAGTGAACACTGAAGCTTTCTTT.

The V gene is TRBV19, the J gene TRBJ2-1; D unclear. Germline CDR1 and CDR2: LNHDA and SQIVND (reference sequence). V was clipped by 4 bases and J by 3 bases, with 25 bases between them. CDR3 length: 19 residues. CDR3 nucleotide sequence: TGTGCCAGTAGTAACCTAGTCGGAACTCAACGGCGAAACTACAATGAGCAGTTCTTC. Translation gives CASSNLVGTQRRNYNEQFF.

This rearrangement joins TRBV28 to TRBJ1-4; D is possibly TRBD1 (5 bases). Looked up from germline, CDR1 is MDHEN and CDR2 is SYDVKM. The CDR3 extends over 15 amino acids. The germline V and J ends were trimmed by 3 bases and 4 bases, with 12 bases remaining between them. This CDR3 is CASSFDSSYNEKLFF. For the CDR3, the DNA is TGTGCCAGCAGTTTCGACAGCTCCTATAATGAAAAACTGTTTTTT.

The rearrangement joins TRBV4-1 to TRBJ1-2; TRBD1 aligns across 9 bases. The length of the CDR3 is 16 residues. The germline V gene has CDR1 MGHRA and CDR2 YSYEKL. V gave up 4 bases and J gave up 2 bases; unmatched junction bases: 8. The CDR3 nucleotides read TGCGCCAGCAGCCCCGTGGGACAGGGAAAAAACTATGGCTACACCTTC. Amino acids: CASSPVGQGKNYGYTF.

The rearrangement uses TRBV6-5 and TRBJ2-3; 8 bases align to TRBD2. The ends lost 4 bases at V and 5 bases at J; junction bases unmatched: 11. Germline lookup yields CDR1 MNHEY and CDR2 SVGAGI. This CDR3 region has 16 residues. The CDR3 is CASSLTSVSGGDTQYF. The CDR3 nucleotides read TGTGCCAGCAGTTTGACTAGCGTCTCAGGAGGAGATACGCAGTATTTT.

The chain is built from TRBV9 and TRBJ2-2; 9 positions match TRBD1. Germline V CDR1 and CDR2: SGDLS, YYNGEE. V lost 4 bases and J lost 7; bases outside the gene matches: 8. CDR3 size: 15 residues. CDR3 sequence: CASSLTGGASGELFF. In DNA, the CDR3 is TGTGCCAGCAGCCTCACAGGGGGCGCAAGCGGGGAGCTGTTTTTT.

The chain is built from TRBV25-1 and TRBJ2-2; D is ambiguous. The CDR3 is made up of 15 amino acids. Trimming removed 1 base at V and 4 bases at J, with 10 bases between. Germline CDR1 reads MGHDK; CDR2 reads SYGVNS. The CDR3 region is CASSEFSGFTGELFF. The CDR3 DNA reads as TGTGCCAGCAGTGAATTTTCCGGATTCACCGGGGAGCTGTTTTTT.